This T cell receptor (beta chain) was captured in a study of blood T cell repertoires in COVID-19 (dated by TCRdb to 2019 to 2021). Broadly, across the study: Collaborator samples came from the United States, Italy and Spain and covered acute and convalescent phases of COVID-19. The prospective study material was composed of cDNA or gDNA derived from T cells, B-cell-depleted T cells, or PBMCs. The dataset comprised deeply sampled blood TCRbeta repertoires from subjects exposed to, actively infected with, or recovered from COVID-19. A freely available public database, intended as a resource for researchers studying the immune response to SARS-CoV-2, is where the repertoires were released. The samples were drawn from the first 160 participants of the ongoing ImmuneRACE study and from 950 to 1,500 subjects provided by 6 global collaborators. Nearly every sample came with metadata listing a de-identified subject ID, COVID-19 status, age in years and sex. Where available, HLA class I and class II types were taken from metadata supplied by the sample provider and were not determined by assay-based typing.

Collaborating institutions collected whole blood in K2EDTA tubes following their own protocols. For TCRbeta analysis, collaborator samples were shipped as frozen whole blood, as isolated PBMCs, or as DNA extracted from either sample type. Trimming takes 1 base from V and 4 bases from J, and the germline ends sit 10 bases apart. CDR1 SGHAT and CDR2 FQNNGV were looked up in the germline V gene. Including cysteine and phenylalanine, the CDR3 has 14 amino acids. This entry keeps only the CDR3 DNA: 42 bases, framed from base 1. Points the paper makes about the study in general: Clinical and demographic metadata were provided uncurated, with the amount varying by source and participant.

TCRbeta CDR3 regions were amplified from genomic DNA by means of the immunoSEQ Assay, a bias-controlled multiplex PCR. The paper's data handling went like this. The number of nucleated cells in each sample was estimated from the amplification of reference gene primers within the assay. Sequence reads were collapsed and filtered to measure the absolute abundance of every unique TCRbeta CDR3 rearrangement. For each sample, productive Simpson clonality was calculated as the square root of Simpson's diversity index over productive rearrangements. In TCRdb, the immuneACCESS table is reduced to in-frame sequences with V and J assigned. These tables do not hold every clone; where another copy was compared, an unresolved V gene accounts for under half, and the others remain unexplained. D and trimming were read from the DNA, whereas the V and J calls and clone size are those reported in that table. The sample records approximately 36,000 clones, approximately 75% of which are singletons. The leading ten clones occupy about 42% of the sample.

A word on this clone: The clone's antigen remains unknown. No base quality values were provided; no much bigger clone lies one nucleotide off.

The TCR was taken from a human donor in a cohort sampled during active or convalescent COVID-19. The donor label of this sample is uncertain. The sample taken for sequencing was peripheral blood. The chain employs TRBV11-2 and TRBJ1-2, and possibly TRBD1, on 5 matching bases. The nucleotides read TGTGCCAGCAGCTTAGTTACAGGTCCCTATGGCTACACCTTC. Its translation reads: CASSLVTGPYGYTF. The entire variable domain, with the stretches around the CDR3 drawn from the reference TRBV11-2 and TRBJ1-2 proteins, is EAGVAQSPRYKIIEKRQSVAFWCNPISGHATLYWYQQILGQGPKLLIQFQNNGVVDDSQLPKDRFSAERLKGVDSTLKIQPAKLEDSAVYLCASSLVTGPYGYTFGSGTRLTVV.